The 3 T cell receptor beta chains listed next were all sequenced from one sample in a study of T cell repertoires in Merkel cell carcinoma. Clones were sequenced by immunoSEQ multiplex PCR, and TCRdb holds only the in-frame ones, with some missing. The repertoire holds 13,000 to 15,000 clones, with 76% as singletons. What was sequenced was tumor tissue. The receptors were sampled from an adult with Merkel cell carcinoma.

In regard to this clone: This sample includes further DNA sequences coding for the same CDR3. The rearrangement links TRBV5-1 to TRBJ1-2; D remains unclear. From germline, CDR1 is SGHRS and CDR2 YFSETQ. The CDR3 runs to 13 residues. The V end lost 0 bases, the J end lost 8 bases, and 11 bases lay between the germline ends. The DNA of the CDR3 is TGCGCCAGCAGCTTGGGGCAGGCGGAAGGCTACACCTTC. This gives the protein CASSLGQAEGYTF. Together with reference TRBV5-1 and TRBJ1-2, the CDR3 gives the full variable domain: KAGVTQTPRYLIKTRGQQVTLSCSPISGHRSVSWYQQTPGQGLQFLFEYFSETQRNKGNFPGRFSGRQFSNSRSEMNVSTLELGDSALYLCASSLGQAEGYTFGSGTRLTVV.

This clone was seen once. The chain employs TRBV6-5 and TRBJ1-4, with D perhaps TRBD1 (6 bases). Germline values: CDR1 MNHEY, CDR2 SVGAGI. Trimming stripped 6 bases from V and 3 bases from J, with 11 bases between. The CDR3 totals 14 residues. The CDR3 sequence: CASRGGWANEKLFF. The CDR3 coding sequence is TGTGCCAGCAGAGGGGGGTGGGCTAATGAAAAACTGTTTTTT.

On this clone: Other DNA variants within this sample encode the same CDR3. The chain employs TRBV5-1 and TRBJ2-7, with 9 positions matching TRBD1. The CDR3 sequence is 16 residues long. The V and J ends lost 0 bases and 0 bases, in that order; junction bases with no gene match: 4. Germline V lookup: CDR1 SGHRS, CDR2 YFSETQ. The CDR3 region has the DNA TGCGCCAGCAGCTTGGCCGGGACAGGGAGCTCCTACGAGCAGTACTTC. Its translation is CASSLAGTGSSYEQYF.